Listed below are T cell receptor beta chains from one sample, sequenced in a study of T cell changes during pregnancy in multiple sclerosis. Libraries were prepared by immunoSEQ multiplex PCR; TCRdb keeps only in-frame clonotypes and omits some of them. The data show about 98,000 clones, with about 91% seen just once and approximately 2% held by the top ten. The material was peripheral blood, obtained after pregnancy. The source of these receptors is a female donor in good health, enrolled as a control in a pregnancy study. CDR3s include the opening cysteine and the closing phenylalanine or tryptophan. D genes are given only for firm matches. The size of a clone is reported for some rows only, either as once, few or many, or as a class for expanded clones.

v_gene	j_gene	abundance	d_gene	CDR3aa	CDR3nt
TRBV6-5	TRBJ1-1	NA	NA	CASSRQGKGTEAFF	TGTGCCAGCTCACGCCAGGGTAAGGGAACTGAAGCTTTCTTT
TRBV5-1	TRBJ2-7	NA	NA	CASSFSGEAYEQYF	TGCGCCAGCAGCTTTTCCGGGGAGGCCTACGAGCAGTACTTC
TRBV15	TRBJ2-7	NA	NA	CATSRDSVALYEQYF	TGTGCCACCAGCAGAGATTCGGTAGCGCTCTACGAGCAGTACTTC
TRBV5-5	TRBJ2-6	once	NA	CASSLAGTVANVLTF	TGTGCCAGCAGCTTGGCTGGGACTGTGGCCAACGTCCTGACTTTC
TRBV7-9	TRBJ2-7	NA	TRBD2	CASSLQSSGSYEQYF	TGTGCCAGCAGCTTACAATCTAGCGGGAGTTACGAGCAGTACTTC
TRBV19	TRBJ2-1	NA	TRBD2	CASSQSGGVYNEQFF	TGTGCCAGTAGCCAAAGCGGGGGGGTATACAATGAGCAGTTCTTC
TRBV9	TRBJ1-2	once	TRBD1	CASSVDRGYGYTF	TGTGCCAGCAGCGTCGACAGGGGATATGGCTACACCTTC
TRBV6-6	TRBJ1-4	NA	NA	CASSQRVAEKLFF	TGTGCCAGCAGTCAACGGGTGGCTGAAAAACTGTTTTTT
TRBV19	TRBJ2-3	NA	TRBD1	CATKTGGSTDTQYF	TGTGCCACCAAGACAGGGGGTAGCACAGATACGCAGTATTTT
TRBV11-2	TRBJ2-1	NA	TRBD2	CASSLERTRHNEQFF	TGTGCCAGCAGCTTAGAAAGGACTAGACACAATGAGCAGTTCTTC
TRBV4-2	TRBJ1-2	NA	TRBD1	CASSQDGTVNYGYTF	TGTGCCAGCAGCCAAGACGGGACAGTTAACTATGGCTACACCTTC
TRBV2	TRBJ2-3	NA	TRBD2	CASSDPGLVRTDTQYF	TGTGCCAGCAGTGACCCCGGACTAGTACGCACAGATACGCAGTATTTT
TRBV5-1	TRBJ2-5	NA	TRBD2	CASTSGGAKETQYF	TGCGCCAGCACCTCGGGGGGGGCTAAAGAGACCCAGTACTTC
TRBV21-1	TRBJ1-1	NA	NA	CATCGYTEAFF	TGTGCCACCTGCGGTTACACTGAAGCTTTCTTT
TRBV5-1	TRBJ2-7	once	TRBD2	CASSLDSGRLEKQYF	TGCGCCAGCAGCTTGGACAGCGGGAGGCTCGAGAAGCAGTACTTC
TRBV4-1	TRBJ1-1	NA	TRBD1	CASSQGGTGMTEAFF	TGCGCCAGCAGCCAAGGAGGGACAGGGATGACTGAAGCTTTCTTT
TRBV6-1	TRBJ2-7	NA	NA	CASSERAGITYEQYF	TGTGCCAGCAGTGAAAGGGCGGGAATTACCTACGAGCAGTACTTC
TRBV29-1	TRBJ1-1	NA	TRBD1	CSVRQGAGFEAFF	TGCAGTGTACGACAGGGGGCCGGATTTGAGGCTTTCTTT
TRBV9	TRBJ1-2	NA	NA	CASSVESREGPYGYTF	TGTGCCAGCAGCGTAGAGTCAAGGGAGGGCCCCTATGGCTACACCTTC
TRBV27	TRBJ1-4	NA	NA	CASRTGRAGEKLFF	TGTGCCAGCAGAACTGGGCGCGCGGGTGAAAAACTGTTTTTT
TRBV11-2	TRBJ2-4	NA	TRBD2	CASSPSTSGDIQYF	TGTGCCAGCAGCCCCTCGACTAGCGGGGACATTCAGTACTTC
TRBV29-1	TRBJ1-1	NA	NA	CSPEVATEAFF	TGCAGCCCCGAGGTCGCCACTGAAGCTTTCTTT
TRBV4-1	TRBJ2-1	NA	NA	CASSQRETRMDEQFF	TGCGCCAGCAGCCAACGAGAGACTAGGATGGATGAGCAGTTCTTC
TRBV6-1	TRBJ1-3	NA	TRBD1	CASSETPGTAIGNTIYF	TGTGCCAGCAGTGAAACTCCCGGGACAGCTATTGGAAACACCATATATTTT
TRBV6-5	TRBJ2-1	NA	NA	CASSCSPRGLNEQFF	TGTGCCAGCAGTTGCTCTCCTAGGGGTCTCAATGAGCAGTTCTTC
TRBV27	TRBJ2-6	once	TRBD2	CASSSLSGGSGANVLTF	TGTGCCAGCAGTTCCCTCTCGGGGGGTTCTGGGGCCAACGTCCTGACTTTC
TRBV11-2	TRBJ2-5	NA	NA	CASSLASSRETQYF	TGTGCCAGCAGCTTAGCTAGCAGTAGAGAGACCCAGTACTTC
TRBV27	TRBJ2-2	NA	TRBD2	CASSIEREIAGELFF	TGTGCCAGCAGTATCGAGCGGGAGATTGCCGGGGAGCTGTTTTTT
TRBV7-9	TRBJ2-5	NA	NA	CASSLGSSNQETQYF	TGTGCCAGCAGCTTAGGATCTAGCAACCAAGAGACCCAGTACTTC
TRBV7-3	TRBJ1-1	NA	TRBD1	CASSAEGGSTEAFF	TGTGCCAGCAGCGCTGAAGGGGGCAGCACTGAAGCTTTCTTT
TRBV5-6	TRBJ1-2	NA	NA	CASSLVTNPNYGYTF	TGTGCCAGCAGCTTGGTGACAAACCCCAACTATGGCTACACCTTC
TRBV6-5	TRBJ1-1	NA	TRBD1	CASSTGQAPEAFF	TGTGCCAGCAGTACCGGACAGGCCCCTGAAGCTTTCTTT
TRBV19	TRBJ1-2	NA	NA	CASSMSAGYLNYGYTF	TGTGCCAGTAGTATGAGTGCGGGCTATCTTAACTATGGCTACACCTTC
TRBV12-5	TRBJ2-1	NA	TRBD1	CASGLVAGQGFNEQFF	TGTGCTAGTGGTTTGGTTGCGGGACAGGGATTCAATGAGCAGTTCTTC
TRBV28	TRBJ2-5	NA	TRBD2	CASSLTSGEETQYF	TGTGCCAGCAGCCTGACTAGCGGGGAAGAGACCCAGTACTTC
TRBV19	TRBJ1-1	NA	NA	CASSTGSATEAFF	TGTGCCAGTAGTACAGGGTCTGCCACTGAAGCTTTCTTT
TRBV7-9	TRBJ2-1	NA	NA	CASSLSNRGGYNEQFF	TGTGCCAGCAGCTTAAGTAACCGAGGAGGGTACAATGAGCAGTTCTTC
TRBV23-1	TRBJ2-2	NA	TRBD1	CASSRPRDRRDTGELFF	TGCGCCAGCAGTCGACCCCGGGACAGGAGGGACACCGGGGAGCTGTTTTTT
TRBV12-5	TRBJ1-2	once	NA	CASALRNYGYTF	TGTGCTAGTGCGTTGCGGAACTATGGCTACACCTTC
TRBV19	TRBJ1-2	once	TRBD1	CASSTEQGARRGTGYTF	TGTGCCAGTAGTACCGAACAGGGGGCGCGTCGTGGGACTGGCTACACCTTC
TRBV6-6	TRBJ1-4	NA	NA	CASSPGGAGEKLFF	TGTGCCAGCAGTCCTGGGGGCGCCGGTGAAAAACTGTTTTTT
TRBV6-5	TRBJ1-5	NA	NA	CASSGQGKPQHF	TGTGCCAGCAGCGGACAAGGGAAGCCCCAGCATTTT
TRBV12-5	TRBJ1-5	NA	NA	CASGGLGQLYSNQPQHF	TGTGCTAGTGGGGGCTTGGGACAATTATATAGCAATCAGCCCCAGCATTTT
TRBV28	TRBJ2-1	NA	NA	CATFVAGESSNEQFF	TGTGCCACTTTCGTCGCAGGGGAATCTTCAAATGAGCAGTTCTTC
TRBV30	TRBJ2-7	NA	TRBD2	CAWSPLRGRGGGVSYEQYF	TGTGCCTGGAGTCCACTGAGGGGGCGGGGGGGCGGTGTCTCCTACGAGCAGTACTTC
TRBV29-1	TRBJ2-5	NA	NA	CSIILDWGGTQYF	TGCAGCATTATCCTAGACTGGGGAGGGACCCAGTACTTC
TRBV11-1	TRBJ1-1	NA	NA	CASSLAGVLDTEAFF	TGTGCCAGCAGCTTAGCCGGGGTTTTGGACACTGAAGCTTTCTTT
TRBV7-9	TRBJ1-5	NA	TRBD1	CASSPGGGQPQHF	TGTGCCAGCAGTCCAGGGGGTGGTCAGCCCCAGCATTTT
TRBV18	TRBJ2-3	NA	TRBD2	CASSLKSGGGTDTQYF	TGTGCCAGCTCACTTAAAAGCGGGGGGGGCACAGATACGCAGTATTTT
TRBV7-9	TRBJ1-2	few	NA	CASRGRDPGYTF	TGTGCCAGCAGGGGGAGGGACCCTGGCTACACCTTC
TRBV7-7	TRBJ2-5	NA	NA	CASSQGTPIQETQYF	TGTGCTAGCAGCCAAGGGACTCCCATTCAAGAGACCCAGTACTTC
TRBV28	TRBJ2-7	NA	NA	CASSFPRLEGNPPYEQYF	TGTGCCAGCAGTTTCCCCAGGCTGGAGGGTAACCCCCCCTACGAGCAGTACTTC
TRBV2	TRBJ2-1	NA	TRBD2	CARSTSGGYNEQFF	TGTGCCAGATCGACTAGCGGGGGGTACAATGAGCAGTTCTTC
TRBV5-5	TRBJ2-1	NA	NA	CASSLGSGIYNEQFF	TGTGCCAGCAGCTTGGGGTCAGGGATCTACAATGAGCAGTTCTTC
TRBV6-5	TRBJ2-1	NA	NA	CASRRAPDPYNEQFF	TGTGCCAGCAGGAGGGCCCCCGATCCTTACAATGAGCAGTTCTTC
TRBV28	TRBJ2-1	NA	TRBD2	CASSSLPSGSPNEQFF	TGTGCCAGCAGTTCTTTACCTAGCGGGAGTCCCAATGAGCAGTTCTTC
TRBV5-6	TRBJ2-7	NA	TRBD2	CASSPLTSGDEQYF	TGTGCCAGCAGCCCCCTGACTAGCGGGGACGAGCAGTACTTC
TRBV19	TRBJ2-1	NA	NA	CASSAQGSYNEQFF	TGTGCCAGTAGTGCACAGGGATCCTACAATGAGCAGTTCTTC
TRBV5-6	TRBJ1-4	NA	TRBD1	CASTYQGATNEKLFF	TGTGCCAGCACCTACCAGGGGGCAACTAATGAAAAACTGTTTTTT
TRBV6-1	TRBJ1-5	once	NA	CASSEGRADQPQHF	TGTGCCAGCAGTGAGGGCAGGGCGGACCAGCCCCAGCATTTT